Below, 8 T cell receptor beta chains from the same sample are listed, as sequenced in a study of T cell responses to AZD1222 COVID-19 vaccine. TCRdb's table, derived via immunoSEQ multiplex PCR, lists solely in-frame clones and lacks some. The data show about 86,000 clones, with 85% to 90% seen just once and less than 8.5% held by the top ten. The source material was peripheral blood, sampled 28 days after the second AZD1222 dose. The source is an adult who received the AZD1222 COVID-19 vaccine.

The chain couples TRBV6-4 to TRBJ2-5; 10 nucleotides line up with TRBD2. The germline CDR1 and CDR2 sequences are MRHNA and SNTAGT. V shed 2 bases and J 1 base; nucleotides not matched to a gene: 7. The CDR3 runs to 17 residues. The CDR3 region is CASSDPGTSESQETQYF. CDR3 DNA sequence: TGTGCCAGCAGTGACCCCGGGACTAGCGAGTCCCAAGAGACCCAGTACTTC.

The gene calls are TRBV3-1 (or the pseudogene TRBV3-2) and TRBJ1-3; D gene uncertain. The CDR3 has 14 amino acids. Germline CDR1 and CDR2: LGHDT and YNNKEL (reference sequence). Between the trimmed V and J ends, which lost 1 base and 6 bases, there was a span of 10 bases. The CDR3 nucleotides are TGTGCCAGCAGCCAAGGGAACCAAGCAAACACCATATATTTT. Amino acid sequence: CASSQGNQANTIYF.

This clone was detected once. The chain carries TRBV27 and TRBJ1-4; D ambiguous. The length of the CDR3 is 14 residues. Trimming removed 6 bases at V and 0 bases at J, with 8 bases between. Germline CDR1 MNHEY, CDR2 SMNVEV (reference sequence). The DNA for the CDR3 is TGTGCCAGCAGAAGTCTTGCAACTAATGAAAAACTGTTTTTT. Its translation is CASRSLATNEKLFF.

This chain connects TRBV28 to TRBJ2-1; unclear D gene. Trimming took 6 bases from V and 5 from J, leaving 14 bases between them. Germline CDR1 reads MDHEN; CDR2 reads SYDVKM. CDR3 size: 14 residues. CDR3 DNA sequence: TGTGCCAGCAGAGAAAGCCCAGAACACAATGAGCAGTTCTTC. Translation gives CASRESPEHNEQFF.

The chain couples TRBV6-5 to TRBJ1-1, with D possibly being TRBD1 (5 bases). The germline V gene has CDR1 MNHEY and CDR2 SVGAGI. The CDR3 consists of 13 residues. Trimming cost V 4 bases and J 6 bases, with 12 bases left between them. This CDR3 is CASSWGYRAEAFF. The CDR3 DNA reads as TGTGCCAGCAGTTGGGGGTATAGGGCTGAAGCTTTCTTT.

V gene TRBV19 combines with J gene TRBJ2-2; a possible D gene is TRBD2 (6 bases). The CDR3 has 15 residues. V was cut by 4 bases and J by 8 bases, with 17 bases left in between. Germline CDR1 LNHDA, CDR2 SQIVND (reference sequence). This CDR3 reads CASSTRPRTIGELFF. The CDR3 DNA reads as TGTGCCAGTAGTACCCGCCCGCGGACTATAGGGGAGCTGTTTTTT.

This rearrangement joins TRBV19 to TRBJ1-1, with D tentatively TRBD1 (5 bases). Trimming left V 4 bases short and J 7 bases short, with 22 bases between. Per germline, CDR1 LNHDA and CDR2 SQIVND (reference sequence). CDR3 length: 16 amino acids. CDR3 region: CASSRAGTSHESEAFF. The CDR3, as DNA: TGTGCCAGTAGTAGAGCCGGGACTTCCCACGAAAGTGAAGCTTTCTTT.

This clone was seen only once. The chain is built from TRBV4-3 and TRBJ2-7; D ambiguous. This CDR3 has 15 residues. V dropped 4 bases and J dropped 3 bases, with 16 bases sitting between them. Germline lookup yields CDR1 LGHNA and CDR2 YSLEER. The CDR3 region has the DNA TGCGCCAGCAGCCTCATGGAAGCAGATTACTACGAGCAGTACTTC. It is translated as CASSLMEADYYEQYF.